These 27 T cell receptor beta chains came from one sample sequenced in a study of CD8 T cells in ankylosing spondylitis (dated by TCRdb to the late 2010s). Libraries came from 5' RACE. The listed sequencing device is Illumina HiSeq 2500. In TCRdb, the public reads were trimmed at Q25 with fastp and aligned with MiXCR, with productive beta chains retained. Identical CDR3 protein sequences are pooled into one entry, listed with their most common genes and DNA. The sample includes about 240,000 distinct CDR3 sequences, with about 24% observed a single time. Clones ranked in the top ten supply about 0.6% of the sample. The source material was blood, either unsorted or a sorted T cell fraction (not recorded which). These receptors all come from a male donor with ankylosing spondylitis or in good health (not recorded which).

The CDR3 sequence is CASSLYRTSGSYEQYF. DNA of the CDR3: TGTGCCAGCAGCCTATACCGGACTAGCGGCTCCTACGAGCAGTACTTC. The chain links TRBV3-1 to TRBJ2-7, with 10 bases matching TRBD2. CDR1 LGHDT and CDR2 YNNKEL come from the germline V gene (reference sequence). The V segment lost 4 bases and the J segment 0 bases; nucleotides outside the gene matches: 6. CDR3 length: 16 amino acids.

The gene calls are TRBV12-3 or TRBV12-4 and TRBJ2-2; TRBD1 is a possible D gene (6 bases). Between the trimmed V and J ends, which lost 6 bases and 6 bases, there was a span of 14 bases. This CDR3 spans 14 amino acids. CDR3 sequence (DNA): TGTGCCAGCAGACAAACAGGGTTGGCCGGGGAGCTGTTTTTT. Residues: CASRQTGLAGELFF.

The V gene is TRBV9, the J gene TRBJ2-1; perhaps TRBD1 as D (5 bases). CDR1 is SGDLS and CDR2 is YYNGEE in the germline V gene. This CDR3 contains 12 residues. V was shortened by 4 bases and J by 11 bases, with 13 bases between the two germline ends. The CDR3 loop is CASSPTLGQQFF. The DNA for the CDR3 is TGTGCCAGCAGCCCGACACTGGGGCAGCAGTTCTTC.

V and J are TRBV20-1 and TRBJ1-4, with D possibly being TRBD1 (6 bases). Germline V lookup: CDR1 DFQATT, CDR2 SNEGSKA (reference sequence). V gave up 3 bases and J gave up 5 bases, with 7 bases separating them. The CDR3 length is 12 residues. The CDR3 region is CSASRGNEKLFF. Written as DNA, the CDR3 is TGCAGTGCTAGTAGGGGGAATGAAAAACTGTTTTTT.

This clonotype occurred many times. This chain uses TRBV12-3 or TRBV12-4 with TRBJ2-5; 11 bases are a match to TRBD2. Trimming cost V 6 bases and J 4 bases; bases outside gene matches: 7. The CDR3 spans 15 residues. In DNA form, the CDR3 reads TGTGCCAGCAGACCTGGACTAGCGGGTTCAGAGACCCAGTACTTC. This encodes CASRPGLAGSETQYF.

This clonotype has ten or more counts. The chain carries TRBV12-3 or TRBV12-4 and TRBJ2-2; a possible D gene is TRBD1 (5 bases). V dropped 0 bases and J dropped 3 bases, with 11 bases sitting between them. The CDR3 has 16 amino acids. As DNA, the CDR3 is TGTGCCAGCAGTTTAGCCAGGGTGGTAGACACCGGGGAGCTGTTTTTT. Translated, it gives CASSLARVVDTGELFF.

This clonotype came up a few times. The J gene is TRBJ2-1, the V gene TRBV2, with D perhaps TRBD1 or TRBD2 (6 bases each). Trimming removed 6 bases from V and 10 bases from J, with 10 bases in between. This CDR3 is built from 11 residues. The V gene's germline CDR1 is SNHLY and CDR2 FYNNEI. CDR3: CASREGTEQFF. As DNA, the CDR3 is TGTGCCAGCAGGGAGGGGACAGAGCAGTTCTTC.

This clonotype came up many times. DNA of the CDR3: TGCAGTGCTCCAGACAGGAACTCTGGAAACACCATATATTTT. It specifies CSAPDRNSGNTIYF. The genes are TRBV20-1 and TRBJ1-3; D possibly corresponds to TRBD1 (6 bases). The germline V gene has CDR1 DFQATT and CDR2 SNEGSKA (reference sequence). The CDR3 contains 14 residues. Trimming pared 5 bases from V and 0 bases from J, leaving 11 bases between.

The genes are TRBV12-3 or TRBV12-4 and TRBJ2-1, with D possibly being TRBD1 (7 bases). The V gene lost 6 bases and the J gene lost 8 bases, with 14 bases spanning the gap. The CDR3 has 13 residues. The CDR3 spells CASRQGRRDEQFF. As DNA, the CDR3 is TGTGCCAGCAGACAGGGGAGGAGGGATGAGCAGTTCTTC.

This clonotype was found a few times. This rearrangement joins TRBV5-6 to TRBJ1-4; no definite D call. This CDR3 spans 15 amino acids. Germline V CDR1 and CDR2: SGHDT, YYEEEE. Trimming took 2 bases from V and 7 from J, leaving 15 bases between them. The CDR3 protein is CASSLTSLVGEKLFF. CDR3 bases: TGTGCCAGCAGCTTAACGTCCCTGGTGGGTGAAAAACTGTTTTTT.

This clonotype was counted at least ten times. CDR3 region: CASSLERGNYGYTF. The CDR3 bases are TGCGCCAGCAGCCTGGAGAGGGGAAACTATGGCTACACCTTC. This chain uses TRBV5-1 with TRBJ1-2; tentatively, D is TRBD1 (5 bases). V was clipped by 4 bases and J by 2 bases, with 12 bases between them. This CDR3 spans 14 amino acids. Germline V CDR1 and CDR2: SGHRS, YFSETQ.

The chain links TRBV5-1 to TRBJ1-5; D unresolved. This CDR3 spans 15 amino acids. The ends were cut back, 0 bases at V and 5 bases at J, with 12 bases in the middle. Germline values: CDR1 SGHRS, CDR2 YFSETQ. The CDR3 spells CASSLEGSKYQPQHF. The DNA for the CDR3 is TGCGCCAGCAGCTTGGAAGGAAGCAAGTATCAGCCCCAGCATTTT.

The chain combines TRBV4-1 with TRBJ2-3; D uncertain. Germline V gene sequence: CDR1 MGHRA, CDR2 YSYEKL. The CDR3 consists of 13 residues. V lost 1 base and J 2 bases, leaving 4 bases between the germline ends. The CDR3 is CASSQAVTDTQYF. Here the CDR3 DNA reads TGCGCCAGCAGCCAAGCTGTCACAGATACGCAGTATTTT.

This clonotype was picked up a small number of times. The CDR3 is CASSLKITGTLYNEQFF. CDR3 coding DNA: TGTGCCAGCAGTCTTAAAATCACAGGGACCCTGTACAATGAGCAGTTCTTC. The rearrangement joins TRBV2 to TRBJ2-1; perhaps TRBD1 as D (6 bases). V was pared by 5 bases and J by 4 bases, with 21 bases between. This CDR3 is 17 amino acids long. Germline V gene sequence: CDR1 SNHLY, CDR2 FYNNEI.

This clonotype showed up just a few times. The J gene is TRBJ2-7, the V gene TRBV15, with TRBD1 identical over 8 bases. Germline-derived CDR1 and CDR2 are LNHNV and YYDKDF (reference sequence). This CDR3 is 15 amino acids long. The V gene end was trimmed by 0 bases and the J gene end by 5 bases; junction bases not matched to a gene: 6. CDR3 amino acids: CATSRDPDRGNEQYF. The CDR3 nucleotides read TGTGCCACCAGCAGAGATCCCGACAGGGGTAACGAGCAGTACTTC.

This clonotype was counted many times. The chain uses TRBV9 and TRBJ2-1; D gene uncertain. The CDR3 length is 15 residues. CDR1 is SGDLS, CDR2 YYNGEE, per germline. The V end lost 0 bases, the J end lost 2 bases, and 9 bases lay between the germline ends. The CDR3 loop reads CASSVGAHPYNEQFF. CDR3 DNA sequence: TGTGCCAGCAGCGTAGGAGCCCATCCCTACAATGAGCAGTTCTTC.

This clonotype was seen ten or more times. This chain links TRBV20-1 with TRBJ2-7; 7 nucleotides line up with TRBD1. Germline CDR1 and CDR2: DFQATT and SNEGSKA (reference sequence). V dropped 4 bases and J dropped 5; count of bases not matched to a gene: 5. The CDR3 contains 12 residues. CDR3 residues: CSATGTENEQYF. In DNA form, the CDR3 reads TGCAGTGCTACCGGGACAGAGAACGAGCAGTACTTC.

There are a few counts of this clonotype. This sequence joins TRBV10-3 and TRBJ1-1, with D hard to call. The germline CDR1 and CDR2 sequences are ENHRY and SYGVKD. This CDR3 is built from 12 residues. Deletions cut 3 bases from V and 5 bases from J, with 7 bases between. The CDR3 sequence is CAISDVTTEAFF. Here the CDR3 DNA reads TGTGCCATCAGTGATGTTACGACTGAAGCTTTCTTT.

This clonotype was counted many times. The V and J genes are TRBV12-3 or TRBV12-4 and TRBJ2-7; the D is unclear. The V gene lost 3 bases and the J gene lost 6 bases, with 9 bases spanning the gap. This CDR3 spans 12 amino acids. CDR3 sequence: CASSFWGGEQYF. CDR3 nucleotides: TGTGCCAGCAGTTTCTGGGGTGGCGAGCAGTACTTC.

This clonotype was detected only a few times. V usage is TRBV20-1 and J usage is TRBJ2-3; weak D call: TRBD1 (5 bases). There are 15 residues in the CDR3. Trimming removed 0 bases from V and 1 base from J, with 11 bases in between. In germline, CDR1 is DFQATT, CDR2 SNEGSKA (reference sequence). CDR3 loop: CSARESTARTDTQYF. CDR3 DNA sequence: TGCAGTGCTAGAGAGTCGACAGCCCGCACAGATACGCAGTATTTT.

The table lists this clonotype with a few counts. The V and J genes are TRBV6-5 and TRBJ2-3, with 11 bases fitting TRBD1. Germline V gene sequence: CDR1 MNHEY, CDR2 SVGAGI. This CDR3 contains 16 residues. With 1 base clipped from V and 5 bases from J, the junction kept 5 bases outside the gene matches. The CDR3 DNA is TGTGCCAGCAGTTACTTCGGGACAGGGGGGGAAGATACGCAGTATTTT. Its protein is CASSYFGTGGEDTQYF.

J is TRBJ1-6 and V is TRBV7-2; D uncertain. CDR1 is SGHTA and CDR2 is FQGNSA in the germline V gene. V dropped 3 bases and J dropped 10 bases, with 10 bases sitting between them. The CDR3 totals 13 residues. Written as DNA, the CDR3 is TGTGCCAGCAGCTTGGAAAGGAGGTCACCCCTCCACTTT. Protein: CASSLERRSPLHF.

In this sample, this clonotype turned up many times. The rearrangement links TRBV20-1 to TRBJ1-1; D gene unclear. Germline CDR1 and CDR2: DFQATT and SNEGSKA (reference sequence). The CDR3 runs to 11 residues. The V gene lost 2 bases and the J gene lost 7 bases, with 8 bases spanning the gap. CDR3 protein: CSARTEGEAFF. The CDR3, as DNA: TGCAGTGCTAGAACAGAGGGTGAAGCTTTCTTT.

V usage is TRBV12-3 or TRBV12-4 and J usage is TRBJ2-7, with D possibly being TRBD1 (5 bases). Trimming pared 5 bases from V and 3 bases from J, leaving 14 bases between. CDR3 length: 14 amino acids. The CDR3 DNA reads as TGTGCCAGCAGTCGAACCGACAGCTACTACGAGCAGTACTTC. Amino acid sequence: CASSRTDSYYEQYF.

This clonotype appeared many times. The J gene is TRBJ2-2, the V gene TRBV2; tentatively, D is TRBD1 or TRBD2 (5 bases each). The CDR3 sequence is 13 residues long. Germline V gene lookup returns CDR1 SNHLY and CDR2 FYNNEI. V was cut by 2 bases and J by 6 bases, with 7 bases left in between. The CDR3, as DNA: TGTGCCAGCAGTGAACAGGGAGCCGGGGAGCTGTTTTTT. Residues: CASSEQGAGELFF.

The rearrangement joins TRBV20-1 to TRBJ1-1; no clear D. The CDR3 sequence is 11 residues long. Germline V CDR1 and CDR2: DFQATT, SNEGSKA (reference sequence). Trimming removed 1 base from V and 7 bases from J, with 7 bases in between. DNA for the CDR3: TGCAGTGCTAGAGGCCAGTATGAAGCTTTCTTT. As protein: CSARGQYEAFF.

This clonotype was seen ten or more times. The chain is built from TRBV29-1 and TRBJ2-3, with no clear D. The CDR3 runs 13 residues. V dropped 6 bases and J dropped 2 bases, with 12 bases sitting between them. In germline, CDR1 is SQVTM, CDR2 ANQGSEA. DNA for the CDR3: TGCAGCGTCGCCCTCCGGTTCACAGATACGCAGTATTTT. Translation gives CSVALRFTDTQYF.